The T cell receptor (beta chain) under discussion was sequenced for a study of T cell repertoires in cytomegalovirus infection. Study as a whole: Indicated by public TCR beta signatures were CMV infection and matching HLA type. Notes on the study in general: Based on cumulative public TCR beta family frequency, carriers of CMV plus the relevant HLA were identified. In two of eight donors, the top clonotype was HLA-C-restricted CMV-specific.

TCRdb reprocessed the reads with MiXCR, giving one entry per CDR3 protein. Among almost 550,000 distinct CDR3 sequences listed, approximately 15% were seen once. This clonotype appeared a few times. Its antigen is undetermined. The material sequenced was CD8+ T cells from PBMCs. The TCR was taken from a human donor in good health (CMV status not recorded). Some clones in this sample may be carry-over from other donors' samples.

CDR3 in DNA: TGCAGTGCTAGATTTCCGACTAGCGGGGGGTTCACAGATACGCAGTATTTT. The encoded protein is CSARFPTSGGFTDTQYF. The chain couples TRBV20-1 to TRBJ2-3; 13 nucleotides align to TRBD2. With V trimmed by 2 bases and J by 2 bases, 7 bases remained unmatched. Germline V gene data show CDR1 as DFQATT and CDR2 as SNEGSKA (reference sequence). The CDR3 totals 17 residues.